The source of this T cell receptor (beta chain) is a study of molecular identifiers for immune sequencing clone quantification (dated 2018 in TCRdb). About the investigation overall: For a replicate experiment, the RNA from either 20,000 or 100,000 naive CD8 T cells was divided into five aliquots, and four of those aliquots went on to sequencing. CD8 T cells were used in a methods study to benchmark molecular-identifier clustering-based TCR repertoire sequencing (MIDCIRS) and TCR RNA copy counting. Broad study findings and their caveats: In CMV-specific effector cells, clones with more than 20 RNA copies accounted for over 98% of molecules, whereas in naive cells such clones accounted for under 1%. Spiked-in Jurkat TCR RNA equal to a single cell's worth was reported to be detectable even within 1,200,000 naive CD8 T cells. When barcode sub-clustering was omitted, TCR diversity was inflated by chimeric consensus sequences, with chimeras reaching as high as 47%. Modeling estimated about three recovered TCR RNA copies per cell, compared with approximately 10 by digital PCR, which implies roughly 30% capture efficiency. Highly expanded clone sizes could be underestimated because identical TCR molecules may share a barcode. The naive libraries included spiked-in Jurkat TCR RNA (roughly nine copies' worth), and this Jurkat TCR RNA is not part of the donor repertoire.

Naive CD8 T cell libraries were made from approximately 22,000 to 940,000 sorted cells using 10%, 30% or 50% of purified RNA. Naive CD8 T cells were FACS-sorted as CD8+CD4-CCR7+CD45RA+ on a BD FACSAria II into RLT Plus buffer. Around 11 TCR copies' worth of Jurkat RNA were spiked into about 20,000-1,100,000 naive CD8 T cell samples to test detection sensitivity. CD8 T cells were enriched with RosetteSep CD8+ T Cell Enrichment Cocktail and Ficoll-Paque, followed by ACK red cell lysis. The library was produced with PCR. TCRdb lists the instrument as Illumina HiSeq 4000. Bulk TCR libraries were prepared as previously described, using TCR primers listed in Table S5. The Qiagen AllPrep DNA/RNA kit was used to purify total RNA. Before analysis, reads from multiple sequencing runs of the same library were pooled. In the paper's pipeline: Reads were retained only if their TCR constant sequence matched exactly, and those retained reads were trimmed to 150 nt and grouped according to their 12-nt molecular barcodes. Reads in each barcode group were sub-clustered using a 15% Levenshtein threshold, and a quality-weighted consensus sequence was built for each RNA molecule. Non-functional sequences were discarded, and so were lower-count sequences lying one edit away from another sequence. On the basis of fitting two negative binomial distributions, barcode sub-clusters with fewer than 20% of the maximum read count were discarded. In-frame beta chains were kept once TCRdb had trimmed the public reads at Q25 with fastp and called clones with MiXCR. Identical CDR3 protein sequences are pooled into one entry, listed with their most common genes and DNA. The V and J calls and clone size come from TCRdb's table, not from the authors' own analysis. This sample comprises 250,000 to 400,000 distinct CDR3 sequences, roughly a fifth of them detected only once. Of the sample, approximately 0.8% falls within the top ten clones.

From the germline V gene (reference sequence), CDR1 is GTSNPN and CDR2 is SVGIG. Including the terminal cysteine and phenylalanine, the CDR3 comprises 15 residues. Only CDR3 DNA is held: 45 bases, read in frame from base 1. As regards this clonotype: Its antigen remains undetermined. Just one base apart from a much larger clone, this may be a read error.

The sequenced sample was naive CD8+ T cells from blood, with Jurkat cell RNA spiked in. The sample's cell subset or site label is to be understood as: FACS-sorted CD8+CD4-CCR7+CD45RA+ naive T cells. This TCR came from a human donor in good health. Some libraries in this study had Jurkat cell RNA spiked in. This receptor chain uses TRBV30 and TRBJ1-2; no confident D gene assignment can be made. CDR3 reads: CAWSVFQLTNCGYTF. The DNA is TGTGCCTGGAGTGTATTCCAGCTGACTAACTGTGGCTACACCTTC.